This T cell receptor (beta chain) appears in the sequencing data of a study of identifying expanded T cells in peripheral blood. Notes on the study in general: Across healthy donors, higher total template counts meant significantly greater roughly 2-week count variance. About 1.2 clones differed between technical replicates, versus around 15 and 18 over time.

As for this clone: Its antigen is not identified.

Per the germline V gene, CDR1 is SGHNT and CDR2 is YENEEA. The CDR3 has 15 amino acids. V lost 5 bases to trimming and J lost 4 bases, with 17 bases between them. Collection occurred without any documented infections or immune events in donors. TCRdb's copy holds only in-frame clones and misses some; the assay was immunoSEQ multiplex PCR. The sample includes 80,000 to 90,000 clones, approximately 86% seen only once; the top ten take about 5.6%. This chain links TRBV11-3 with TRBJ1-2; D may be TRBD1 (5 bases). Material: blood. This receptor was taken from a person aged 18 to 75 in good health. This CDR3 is CASSPPGGGLYGYTF. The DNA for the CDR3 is TGTGCCAGCAGCCCCCCCGGGGGAGGGCTCTATGGCTACACCTTC.